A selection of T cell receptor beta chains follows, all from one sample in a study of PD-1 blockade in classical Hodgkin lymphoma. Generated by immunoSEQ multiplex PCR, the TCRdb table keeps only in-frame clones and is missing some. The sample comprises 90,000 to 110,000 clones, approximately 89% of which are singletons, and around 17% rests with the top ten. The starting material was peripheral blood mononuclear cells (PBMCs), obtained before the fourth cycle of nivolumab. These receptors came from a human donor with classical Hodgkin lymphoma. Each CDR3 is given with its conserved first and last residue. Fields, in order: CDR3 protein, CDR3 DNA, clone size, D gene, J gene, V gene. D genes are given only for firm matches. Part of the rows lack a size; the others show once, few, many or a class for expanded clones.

CDR3: CASSDQTENIQYF
DNA: TGTGCCAGCAGCGACCAGACAGAAAACATTCAGTACTTC
size: NA
D: NA
J: TRBJ2-4
V: TRBV5-6

CDR3: CASEMQGSSGSYEQYF
DNA: TGTGCCAGCGAAATGCAGGGCTCTAGCGGCTCCTACGAGCAGTACTTC
size: NA
D: TRBD2
J: TRBJ2-7
V: TRBV7-9

CDR3: CASGPGGGLEAFF
DNA: TGTGCCAGCGGTCCAGGGGGCGGCTTGGAAGCTTTCTTT
size: NA
D: TRBD1
J: TRBJ1-1
V: TRBV27

CDR3: CASSLVYSGYEQYF
DNA: TGTGCCAGCAGTTTGGTTTACAGTGGTTACGAGCAGTACTTC
size: NA
D: NA
J: TRBJ2-7
V: TRBV27

CDR3: CASSPGSSGRGEQYF
DNA: TGCGCCAGCAGCCCAGGATCTAGCGGGAGGGGCGAGCAGTACTTC
size: NA
D: TRBD2
J: TRBJ2-7
V: TRBV5-1

CDR3: CASSISFTDTQYF
DNA: TGTGCCAGTAGTATATCATTCACAGATACGCAGTATTTT
size: NA
D: NA
J: TRBJ2-3
V: TRBV19

CDR3: CAWKPTGSGSYNEQFF
DNA: TGTGCCTGGAAACCCACGGGGAGCGGCTCCTACAATGAGCAGTTCTTC
size: NA
D: NA
J: TRBJ2-1
V: TRBV30

CDR3: CASSDGYLTTGKTDTQYF
DNA: TGCGCCAGCAGCGACGGATACTTGACGACAGGGAAAACAGATACGCAGTATTTT
size: NA
D: TRBD1
J: TRBJ2-3
V: TRBV4-3

CDR3: CASSLGVRGTDTQYF
DNA: TGCGCCAGCAGCTTGGGGGTGCGAGGCACAGATACGCAGTATTTT
size: NA
D: NA
J: TRBJ2-3
V: TRBV5-1

CDR3: CASKGVQDEAFF
DNA: TGTGCCAGTAAAGGGGTACAGGATGAAGCTTTCTTT
size: NA
D: NA
J: TRBJ1-1
V: TRBV19

CDR3: CASSQVRVGTQYF
DNA: TGCGCCAGCAGCCAAGTTAGGGTCGGTACGCAGTATTTT
size: NA
D: NA
J: TRBJ2-3
V: TRBV4-1

CDR3: CASKGALQTQYF
DNA: TGTGCCAGCAAGGGGGCCTTACAGACCCAGTACTTC
size: NA
D: TRBD1
J: TRBJ2-5
V: TRBV28

CDR3: CASSPPGGAFGEKLFF
DNA: TGTGCCAGCTCACCACCTGGGGGGGCTTTCGGTGAAAAACTGTTTTTT
size: once
D: NA
J: TRBJ1-4
V: TRBV18

CDR3: CASSSGTGTINTGELFF
DNA: TGTGCCAGCAGCTCCGGAACAGGGACCATTAACACCGGGGAGCTGTTTTTT
size: NA
D: NA
J: TRBJ2-2
V: TRBV7-9

CDR3: CASSLSRPGGNYEQYF
DNA: TGTGCCAGCAGTTTATCCCGGCCGGGAGGGAACTACGAGCAGTACTTC
size: NA
D: TRBD2
J: TRBJ2-7
V: TRBV27

CDR3: CASSVAGSETQYF
DNA: TGTGCCAGCAGCGTAGCCGGGAGCGAGACCCAGTACTTC
size: NA
D: NA
J: TRBJ2-5
V: TRBV9

CDR3: CASRETVEQYF
DNA: TGTGCCAGCAGGGAGACAGTTGAGCAGTACTTC
size: once
D: NA
J: TRBJ2-7
V: TRBV2

CDR3: CSVDAAGGRNEQYF
DNA: TGCAGCGTTGATGCAGCGGGAGGGCGCAACGAGCAGTACTTC
size: once
D: TRBD2
J: TRBJ2-7
V: TRBV29-1

CDR3: CASSLSGKDTQYF
DNA: TGTGCCAGCAGTCTCAGCGGGAAAGATACGCAGTATTTT
size: once
D: TRBD2
J: TRBJ2-3
V: TRBV28

CDR3: CASSLGQGSAGELFF
DNA: TGTGCCAGCAGCTTAGGGCAGGGAAGCGCCGGGGAGCTGTTTTTT
size: NA
D: NA
J: TRBJ2-2
V: TRBV7-9

CDR3: CASTWTPRDTQYF
DNA: TGCGCCAGCACTTGGACGCCACGAGATACGCAGTATTTT
size: NA
D: NA
J: TRBJ2-3
V: TRBV10-2

CDR3: CASSMTSSNEQYF
DNA: TGTGCCAGTAGTATGACTAGCAGTAACGAGCAGTACTTC
size: once
D: TRBD2
J: TRBJ2-7
V: TRBV19

CDR3: CSVGGPDSNQPQHF
DNA: TGCAGCGTGGGGGGCCCGGATAGCAATCAGCCCCAGCATTTT
size: NA
D: NA
J: TRBJ1-5
V: TRBV29-1

CDR3: CASSLYFEDTQYF
DNA: TGTGCCAGCAGTCTATATTTCGAAGATACGCAGTATTTT
size: NA
D: NA
J: TRBJ2-3
V: TRBV27

CDR3: CASGQGADYGYTF
DNA: TGTGCTAGTGGACAGGGGGCGGACTATGGCTACACCTTC
size: NA
D: TRBD1
J: TRBJ1-2
V: TRBV12-5

CDR3: CASSQADGGLGSYNEQFF
DNA: TGCGCCAGCAGCCAAGCTGATGGGGGGCTGGGCTCCTACAATGAGCAGTTCTTC
size: once
D: NA
J: TRBJ2-1
V: TRBV4-1

CDR3: CASSTPGQGDTEAFF
DNA: TGTGCCAGCTCAACTCCGGGACAGGGTGACACTGAAGCTTTCTTT
size: few
D: TRBD1
J: TRBJ1-1
V: TRBV25-1

CDR3: CASSLALVAQTANYGYTF
DNA: TGTGCCAGCAGTTTAGCCCTCGTGGCTCAAACAGCTAACTATGGCTACACCTTC
size: once
D: NA
J: TRBJ1-2
V: TRBV28

CDR3: CASSLYRGQLYNEQFF
DNA: TGCGCCAGCAGCTTGTATCGGGGGCAGCTCTACAATGAGCAGTTCTTC
size: NA
D: NA
J: TRBJ2-1
V: TRBV4-3

CDR3: CASSLVGGADTQYF
DNA: TGTGCCAGCAGCTTAGTTGGAGGCGCAGATACGCAGTATTTT
size: NA
D: NA
J: TRBJ2-3
V: TRBV7-2

CDR3: CSVYDRGKTGELFF
DNA: TGCAGCGTTTATGACAGGGGGAAGACCGGGGAGCTGTTTTTT
size: NA
D: TRBD1
J: TRBJ2-2
V: TRBV29-1

CDR3: CASSPGLAQSEQFF
DNA: TGTGCCAGCAGCCCTGGACTAGCTCAAAGTGAGCAGTTCTTC
size: NA
D: TRBD2
J: TRBJ2-1
V: TRBV6-6

CDR3: CASSQVVSYEQYF
DNA: TGCGCCAGCAGCCAGGTAGTTTCCTACGAGCAGTACTTC
size: NA
D: NA
J: TRBJ2-7
V: TRBV4-3

CDR3: CASRAGQVQETQYF
DNA: TGTGCCAGCAGAGCCGGACAGGTCCAAGAGACCCAGTACTTC
size: NA
D: TRBD1
J: TRBJ2-5
V: TRBV2

CDR3: CASSLGGRETQYF
DNA: TGCGCCAGCAGCTTGGGAGGCAGGGAGACCCAGTACTTC
size: NA
D: NA
J: TRBJ2-5
V: TRBV5-1

CDR3: CASRPQGVKDTGELFF
DNA: TGTGCCAGCAGGCCACAGGGGGTGAAGGACACCGGGGAGCTGTTTTTT
size: NA
D: TRBD1
J: TRBJ2-2
V: TRBV28

CDR3: CASSQPKIWATNEKLFF
DNA: TGTGCCAGCAGCCAACCGAAGATATGGGCAACTAATGAAAAACTGTTTTTT
size: NA
D: NA
J: TRBJ1-4
V: TRBV4-2

CDR3: CASSPTDQPQHF
DNA: TGTGCCAGCTCCCCGACCGATCAGCCCCAGCATTTT
size: once
D: NA
J: TRBJ1-5
V: TRBV18

CDR3: CASSVRQGQGQPQHF
DNA: TGTGCCAGCAGTGTGAGACAGGGCCAAGGTCAGCCCCAGCATTTT
size: NA
D: TRBD1
J: TRBJ1-5
V: TRBV6-1

CDR3: CASSAQVGAPDTQYF
DNA: TGCGCCAGCAGCGCCCAGGTGGGAGCCCCAGATACGCAGTATTTT
size: once
D: NA
J: TRBJ2-3
V: TRBV4-1

CDR3: CASSLQGRPLHSNQPQHF
DNA: TGTGCCAGCAGTTTACAGGGACGGCCGCTGCATAGCAATCAGCCCCAGCATTTT
size: NA
D: NA
J: TRBJ1-5
V: TRBV28

CDR3: CASTPRAGYGYTF
DNA: TGTGCCAGCACCCCCAGGGCAGGCTATGGCTACACCTTC
size: NA
D: NA
J: TRBJ1-2
V: TRBV28

CDR3: CASSSQPVEEQYF
DNA: TGTGCCAGCAGCTCCCAACCGGTCGAGGAGCAGTACTTC
size: NA
D: NA
J: TRBJ2-7
V: TRBV7-6

CDR3: CASSPTTARGTEAFF
DNA: TGTGCCAGCTCACCGACGACAGCTCGGGGCACTGAAGCTTTCTTT
size: NA
D: NA
J: TRBJ1-1
V: TRBV18

CDR3: CASSHVKHQPQHF
DNA: TGTGCCAGCAGCCACGTCAAACATCAGCCCCAGCATTTT
size: NA
D: NA
J: TRBJ1-5
V: TRBV7-9